This entry concerns a single T cell receptor beta chain. Which antigen it targets is not known. Base quality data are lacking; no much larger clone is found one base away. The record originates from a study of shared T cell receptors in the human thymus (TCRdb year 2021). With regard to the full study: The study investigated the way shared, self-reactive T-cell receptor alpha chains are produced in the human thymus.

Library prep was done by the immunoSEQ multiplex PCR assay. As stored in TCRdb, this immuneACCESS dataset retains in-frame rearrangements with V and J assigned. A fraction of the clones does not appear; measured against another copy, unresolved V genes explain less than half of the discrepancy, and the remainder lacks a known reason. The sample includes roughly 700,000 clones, with approximately 88% observed a single time. Approximately 0.011% of the sample comes from the top ten. Unmatched junction bases come to 8, with V trimmed by 5 bases and J by 9 bases. From its cysteine to its phenylalanine, the CDR3 spans 15 amino acids. The CDR3 DNA has 45 bases and is translated from base 1. CDR1 LGHNT and CDR2 FRNRAP were looked up in the germline V gene. The sample also formed part of further work on human thymus T cells. From that second study: Immunologically healthy infants undergoing open corrective cardiac surgery for congenital heart defects in Finland were used as donors. The thymus tissue came from surgical resects taken out during corrective cardiac surgery. V and J gene segment usage appeared biased in both thymic and peripheral blood repertoires. According to the related research, thymic TCR repertoires were highly overlapping among unrelated individuals. The study used eight infant thymus samples plus four related peripheral blood samples to characterize TCR alpha and beta repertoires. Donor ages ranging from 7 to 244 days were recorded, and a handful of male and a couple of female infants were included in the cohort. After being mechanically released from the tissue, thymocytes were kept at -70 degrees C in pellets of about 9-32 million cells. A QIAsymphony instrument was used to extract genomic DNA from frozen cell pellets. The immunoSEQ multiplex PCR assay was used to amplify the TCRB and TCRAD loci from a standardized quantity of quality-controlled genomic DNA. The amplicons covered the V(D)J region and were long enough to include the CDR3 and to identify the V and J genes. The commercial immunoSEQ service was used to sequence amplicons on an Illumina platform. Corrections for primer bias and sequencing errors followed previously described methods, while TCRAD and TCRB definitions were based on the IMGT database. Analysis of the repertoires was done with immunoSEQ Analyzer 3.0 and VDJTools and included basic statistics, V/J segment usage, diversity estimates, rarefaction and pairwise overlap. Diversity was estimated with Chao1, ChaoE, Efron-Thisted, Shannon and inverse Simpson indices, and also on datasets down-sampled to the smallest sample. Repertoire overlap was determined by strict matching of CDR3 nucleotide sequence, V gene and J gene, and Jaccard-based multidimensional scaling clustering was applied. On average, thymus samples gave 800,000 or so unique TCRB clonotypes, whereas blood samples gave some 84,000.

The sequencing input was thymocytes. The chain is assembled from TRBV12-5 and TRBJ2-1, and 12 junction bases match TRBD2. The receptor was isolated from a boy under three years old with a congenital heart defect. Donor details come from another sample of the same person, matched by shared clones. The base sequence is TGTGCTAGTGGTCCAGCTAGCGGGAGGGCAGGTGAGCAGTTCTTC. This translates into CASGPASGRAGEQFF.